Shown below are 21 T cell receptor beta chains from a single sample sequenced in a study of cytomegalovirus exposure and HLA in healthy donors. With 60 Vbeta and 13 Jbeta primers, the PCR was carried out. Sequenced by immunoSEQ multiplex PCR; TCRdb stores in-frame clones only, minus some. The sample yields about 120,000 clones, approximately 72% seen once. What was sequenced was PBMCs. Receptors were obtained from a man aged 18 to 30 in good health and CMV-seronegative.

The chain employs TRBV30 and TRBJ1-1, with TRBD1 identical over 9 bases. The CDR3 extends over 16 amino acids. CDR1 and CDR2 (germline): GTSNPN, SVGIG (reference sequence). V lost 5 bases to trimming and J lost 0 bases; unmatched junction nucleotides: 10. The CDR3 coding sequence is TGTGCCTGGGTAGACAGGGGGAAGGGAATGAACACTGAAGCTTTCTTT. It yields the protein CAWVDRGKGMNTEAFF. Together with reference TRBV30 and TRBJ1-1, the CDR3 gives the full variable domain: SQTIHQWPATLVQPVGSPLSLECTVEGTSNPNLYWYRQAAGRGLQLLFYSVGIGQISSEVPQNLSASRPQDRQFILSSKKLLLSDSGFYLCAWVDRGKGMNTEAFFGQGTRLTVV.

J is TRBJ2-7 and V is TRBV7-9; D is unresolved. This CDR3 contains 14 residues. The germline gives CDR1 SEHNR, CDR2 FQNEAQ (reference sequence). Trimming cost V 4 bases and J 3 bases, with 13 bases left between them. The chain's CDR3 is CASSSQAEIYEQYF. Here the CDR3 DNA reads TGTGCCAGCAGCTCCCAGGCAGAGATCTACGAGCAGTACTTC.

Concerning this clone itself: The junction departs from the called germline gene at one end, perhaps through a read error. This rearrangement joins TRBV28 to TRBJ2-7; 13 bases line up with TRBD2. Germline-derived CDR1 and CDR2 are MDHEN and SYDVKM. The CDR3 sequence is 15 residues long. The CDR3 spells CASGSQLAGGPQTHF. The CDR3 DNA reads as TGTGCCAGCGGCTCCCAACTAGCGGGAGGGCCCCAGACCCACTTC.

The rearrangement uses TRBV6-1 and TRBJ2-2; 11 bases are shared with TRBD2. This CDR3 has 15 residues. V lost 7 bases, J lost 6 bases, and 7 bases stayed unmatched. Germline CDR1 is MNHNS and CDR2 is SASEGT. CDR3 loop: CASTRTSGYPGELFF. The CDR3 region has the DNA TGTGCCAGCACCAGGACTAGCGGGTACCCCGGGGAGCTGTTTTTT.

The chain recombines TRBV5-1 with TRBJ2-1; D possibly corresponds to TRBD1 (5 bases). The CDR3 runs 16 residues. Trimming cost V 2 bases and J 0 bases, with 12 bases left between them. Germline V gene sequence: CDR1 SGHRS, CDR2 YFSETQ. CDR3 in amino acids: CASSFGADSSYNEQFF. CDR3 DNA: TGCGCCAGCAGCTTTGGGGCAGACAGCTCCTACAATGAGCAGTTCTTC.

This sequence joins TRBV11-2 and TRBJ1-4; TRBD1 is a possible D gene (5 bases). The CDR3 consists of 13 residues. Deletions cut 5 bases from V and 8 bases from J, with 12 bases between. The V gene's germline CDR1 is SGHAT and CDR2 FQNNGV. The CDR3, as DNA: TGTGCCAGCAGCCGACAGACACAAGAAAAACTGTTTTTT. Its protein is CASSRQTQEKLFF.

Note on this clone: A read error may produce the germline difference seen at one junction end. The chain has TRBV28 and TRBJ1-2, with a tentative D call TRBD1 (6 bases). Germline V gene sequence: CDR1 MDHEN, CDR2 SYDVKM. CDR3 length: 12 amino acids. In DNA, the CDR3 is TGTGCCAGCAGCCCGGACAGTTATGGCTACCCCTTC. Protein sequence: CASSPDSYGYPF.

The chain joins TRBV19 to TRBJ2-7; 10 bases line up with TRBD1. The CDR3 totals 15 residues. CDR1 is LNHDA and CDR2 is SQIVND in the germline V gene (reference sequence). Losses at the gene ends were 9 bases for V and 6 bases for J; bases not matched to a gene: 14. In DNA, the CDR3 is TGTGCCAGCAATGACAGGGGGCTCGCTCCGGGCGAGCAGTACTTC. This sequence encodes CASNDRGLAPGEQYF.

This clone has just a few counts. The chain has TRBV30 and TRBJ1-1; D possibly corresponds to TRBD1 (6 bases). The V and J ends lost 5 bases and 2 bases respectively, with 9 bases between them. This CDR3 has 12 residues. CDR1 and CDR2 (germline): GTSNPN, SVGIG (reference sequence). The CDR3 loop reads CAWGQPNTEAFF. DNA of the CDR3: TGTGCCTGGGGACAGCCTAACACTGAAGCTTTCTTT. Full variable domain (missing parts from reference TRBV30 and TRBJ1-1): SQTIHQWPATLVQPVGSPLSLECTVEGTSNPNLYWYRQAAGRGLQLLFYSVGIGQISSEVPQNLSASRPQDRQFILSSKKLLLSDSGFYLCAWGQPNTEAFFGQGTRLTVV.

The CDR3 DNA reads TGTGCCAGCAGTGAGACCGGGACATCACATGAAAAACTGTTTTTT. Translating gives CASSETGTSHEKLFF. This sequence joins TRBV28 and TRBJ1-4, with D possibly TRBD1 on 6 matching bases. Germline-derived CDR1 and CDR2 are MDHEN and SYDVKM. The ends were cut back, 5 bases at V and 6 bases at J, with 16 bases in the middle. The CDR3 totals 15 residues.

The J gene is TRBJ2-5, the V gene TRBV6-1; 11 bases align to TRBD1. The V segment lost 1 base and the J segment 5 bases; nucleotides outside the gene matches: 6. In germline, CDR1 is MNHNS, CDR2 SASEGT. The CDR3 loop spans 16 amino acids. The CDR3: CASSEVRTGGRETQYF. The CDR3 DNA reads as TGTGCCAGCAGTGAAGTCCGGACAGGGGGCCGGGAGACCCAGTACTTC.

This clone was recorded a few times. The chain links TRBV6-5 to TRBJ2-7; the D is unclear. The CDR3 is 15 residues long. Trimming removed 6 bases at V and 0 bases at J, with 15 bases between. The germline CDR1 and CDR2 sequences are MNHEY and SVGAGI. CDR3 region: CASRPLYPLSYEQYF. The CDR3 DNA sequence: TGTGCCAGCAGACCTCTATACCCCCTCTCCTACGAGCAGTACTTC.

The V and J genes are TRBV9 and TRBJ2-3, with D unclear. With 4 bases removed from V and 6 bases from J, the gap between germline ends came to 9 bases. CDR1 and CDR2 (germline): SGDLS, YYNGEE. The CDR3 runs to 12 residues. The chain's CDR3 is CASSHQTDTQYF. For the CDR3, the DNA is TGTGCCAGCAGCCATCAGACTGATACGCAGTATTTT.

This clone occurred a few times. The genes are TRBV10-1 and TRBJ1-2; D is uncertain. This CDR3 contains 12 residues. Trimming took off 5 bases at V and 10 bases at J, with 14 bases between the two ends. The V gene's germline CDR1 is WNHNN and CDR2 SYGVQD (reference sequence). CDR3 DNA sequence: TGCGCCAGCAGTACCGACCGAGGAGACTACACCTTC. This sequence encodes CASSTDRGDYTF.

The rearrangement links TRBV21-1 to TRBJ2-7; TRBD2 reflects the table's D call only, with no check against the DNA. TRBV21-1 is assigned pseudogene status. This CDR3 region has 14 residues. CDR3 coding DNA: TGTGCCAGCAGCATGAGTTCCGTATCCTACGAGCAGTACTTC. It codes for CASSMSSVSYEQYF.

This clone was found once. The chain couples TRBV7-8 to TRBJ2-1, with TRBD2 matching over 9 bases. This CDR3 spans 16 amino acids. J was trimmed by 7 bases and V by 7 bases; bases with no gene match: 14. Germline CDR1 and CDR2: SGHVS and FQNEAQ. The CDR3 DNA reads TGTGCCAGCACGCCGGGGTGGCGGGAGGGGGTAAATGAGCAGTTCTTC. Amino acid sequence: CASTPGWREGVNEQFF.

This clone was seen more than once but under ten times. CDR3 sequence (DNA): TGTGCCAGCAGCTCGGACAGGGGGGGAAGCACTAATGAAAAACTGTTTTTT. Its protein product is CASSSDRGGSTNEKLFF. The chain employs TRBV5-4 and TRBJ1-4; 10 bases map to TRBD1. The germline CDR1 and CDR2 sequences are SGHNT and YYREEE (reference sequence). CDR3 size: 17 residues. After removal of 3 bases from V and 2 bases from J, the junction contained 7 bases not matched to a gene.

The V call is TRBV19, the J call TRBJ2-1; 7 bases map to TRBD2. The CDR3 is made up of 15 amino acids. Germline V lookup: CDR1 LNHDA, CDR2 SQIVND (reference sequence). The trim removed 5 bases at V and 1 base at J, leaving 5 bases unmatched. Here the CDR3 DNA reads TGTGCCAGTAGTTCCTCCGGGAGGTCCTACAATGAGCAGTTCTTC. Translation: CASSSSGRSYNEQFF. Full variable domain (outside the CDR3, taken from reference TRBV19 and TRBJ2-1): DGGITQSPKYLFRKEGQNVTLSCEQNLNHDAMYWYRQDPGQGLRLIYYSQIVNDFQKGDIAEGYSVSREKKESFPLTVTSAQKNPTAFYLCASSSSGRSYNEQFFGPGTRLTVL.

The chain recombines TRBV10-1 with TRBJ2-1; 7 positions agree with TRBD2. This CDR3 has 15 residues. V shed 9 bases and J 8 bases; nucleotides not matched to a gene: 16. Germline values: CDR1 WNHNN, CDR2 SYGVQD (reference sequence). CDR3 sequence (DNA): TGCGCCAGGGGGCTACCGACTAGCAGGCACGATGAGCAGTTCTTC. Its translation: CARGLPTSRHDEQFF.

This chain uses TRBV18 with TRBJ1-1; D unresolved. V lost 2 bases and J 1 base, leaving 8 bases between the germline ends. The germline CDR1 and CDR2 sequences are KGHSH and LQKENI. The CDR3 is 14 amino acids. DNA of the CDR3: TGTGCCAGCTCACCATTGCGGGAGAACACTGAAGCTTTCTTT. It is translated as CASSPLRENTEAFF.

The chain combines TRBV18 with TRBJ2-7; D unresolved. With 4 bases removed from V and 3 bases from J, the gap between germline ends came to 7 bases. Germline V lookup: CDR1 KGHSH, CDR2 LQKENI. This CDR3 has 12 residues. CDR3 amino acids: CASSHTDYEQYF. DNA for the CDR3: TGTGCCAGCTCACACACAGACTACGAGCAGTACTTC.